The clone carrying this TCR beta chain was detected a few times. Combining a sample-barcoded 5' primer with a J-beta primer mix, a second PCR ran for roughly 6 to 11 cycles. TCRdb redid the calling of the 5' RACE reads with MiXCR, one entry per CDR3 protein. The data hold about a million distinct CDR3 sequences, with roughly 50% observed a single time. This specimen belongs to a study of blood T cells in healthy people across ages. V was pared by 0 bases and J by 4 bases, with 7 bases of the junction left unmatched. The CDR3 covers 15 residues. The germline gives CDR1 SQVTM, CDR2 ANQGSEA. This TCR was recovered from a woman in her sixties in good health. This chain connects TRBV29-1 to TRBJ1-2; TRBD1 agrees at 8 bases. Sequencing was done on a sample of blood. CDR3 protein: CSVEDLYRGSYGYTF. For the CDR3, the DNA is TGCAGCGTTGAAGATCTGTACAGGGGGTCCTATGGCTACACCTTC.